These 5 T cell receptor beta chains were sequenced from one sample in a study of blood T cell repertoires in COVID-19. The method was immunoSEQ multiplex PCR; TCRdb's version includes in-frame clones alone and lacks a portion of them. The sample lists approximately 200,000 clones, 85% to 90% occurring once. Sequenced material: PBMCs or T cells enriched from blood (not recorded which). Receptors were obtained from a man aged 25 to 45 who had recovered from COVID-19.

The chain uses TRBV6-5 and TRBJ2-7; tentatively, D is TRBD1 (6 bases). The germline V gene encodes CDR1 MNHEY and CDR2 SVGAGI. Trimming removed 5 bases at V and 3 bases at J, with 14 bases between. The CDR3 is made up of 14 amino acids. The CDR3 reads CASSLLQGSYEQYF. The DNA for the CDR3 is TGTGCCAGCAGTCTTTTACAGGGCAGCTACGAGCAGTACTTC.

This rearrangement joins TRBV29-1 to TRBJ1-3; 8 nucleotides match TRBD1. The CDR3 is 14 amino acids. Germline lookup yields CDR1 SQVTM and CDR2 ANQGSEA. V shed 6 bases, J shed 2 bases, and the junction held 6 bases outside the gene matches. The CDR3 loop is CSVQGAGPGNTIYF. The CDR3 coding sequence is TGCAGCGTCCAGGGGGCCGGCCCTGGAAACACCATATATTTT.

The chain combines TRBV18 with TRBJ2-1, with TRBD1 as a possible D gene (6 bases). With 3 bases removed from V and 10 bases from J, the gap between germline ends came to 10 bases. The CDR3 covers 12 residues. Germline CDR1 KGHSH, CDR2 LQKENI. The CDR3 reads CASSPQTGEQFF. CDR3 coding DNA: TGTGCCAGCTCACCTCAGACAGGCGAGCAGTTCTTC.

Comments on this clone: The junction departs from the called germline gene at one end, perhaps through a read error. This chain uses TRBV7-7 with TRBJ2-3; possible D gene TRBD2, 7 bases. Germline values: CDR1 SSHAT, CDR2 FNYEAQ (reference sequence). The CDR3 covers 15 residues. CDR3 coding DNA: TGTGCTAGCAGCTTGGGGGGCGGGAGCCCCGATACGCAGTATTTT. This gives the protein CASSLGGGSPDTQYF. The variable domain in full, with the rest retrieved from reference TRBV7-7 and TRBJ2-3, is GAGVSQSPRYKVTKRGQDVTLRCDPISSHATLYWYQQALGQGPEFLTYFNYEAQPDKSGLPSDRFSAERPEGSISTLTIQRTEQRDSAMYRCASSLGGGSPDTQYFGPGTRLTVL.

The CDR3 coding sequence is TGCGCCAGCAGCCAAGAATCCACCCGGGTTATGAGTCGAAACACCATATATTTT. This sequence encodes CASSQESTRVMSRNTIYF. This chain uses TRBV4-1 with TRBJ1-3; D remains unclear. V dropped 0 bases and J dropped 5 bases, with 20 bases sitting between them. This CDR3 contains 18 residues. CDR1 is MGHRA and CDR2 is YSYEKL in the germline V gene.